This TCR beta chain was recovered during a study of CD8+ T cells in alopecia areata. Across the study: Tofacitinib was taken orally by treated patients, and the dose was 5 to 10 mg twice daily.

The sample's treatment: oral pan-JAK inhibitor, 5-10 mg twice daily. Sorting separated CD4+ and CD8+ T cells out of PBMCs. Extracted from the samples, RNA was reverse transcribed into cDNA to serve as the sequencing template. Only in-frame clones appear in the TCRdb table, and some are missing; sequencing was by immunoSEQ multiplex PCR. The sample has hundreds of thousands of clones, approximately 67% seen once. Germline-derived CDR1 and CDR2 are SQVTM and ANQGSEA. With 6 bases clipped from V and 1 base from J, the junction kept 12 bases outside the gene matches. CDR3 length: 16 amino acids. The sample here was CD4+ T cells sorted from blood, taken around week 44, from a patient treated with tofacitinib. This TCR came from a human donor with alopecia areata. This chain joins TRBV29-1 and TRBJ1-1, with TRBD1 matching over 9 bases. CDR3 sequence: CSVPIPTGGWNTEAFF. As DNA, the CDR3 is TGCAGCGTGCCAATTCCGACAGGGGGTTGGAACACTGAAGCTTTCTTT.